The 9 T cell receptor beta chains below all came from one sample that was sequenced in a study of cytomegalovirus exposure and HLA in healthy donors (TCRdb year 2017). Library creation used the immunoSEQ multiplex PCR assay. For the multiplex PCR, a mixture combining 60 forward primers for TCR Vbeta segments and 13 reverse primers for TCR Jbeta segments was used. TCRdb took over this immuneACCESS table, retaining in-frame rearrangements with V and J assigned. Such tables are incomplete; in checked studies, under half of the missing clones stem from an unresolved V gene, and the remainder is unexplained. The sample profile shows approximately 150,000 clones; 75% to 90% of them were found once. The ten largest make up roughly 4.5% of the sample. Specimen: PBMCs. Receptors were obtained from a man in his forties in good health and CMV-seronegative.

A single count supports this clone. The V gene is TRBV11-2, the J gene TRBJ2-3; 10 positions agree with TRBD2. The CDR3 extends over 15 amino acids. The trim removed 2 bases at V and 4 bases at J, leaving 3 bases unmatched. Looked up from germline, CDR1 is SGHAT and CDR2 is FQNNGV. As DNA, the CDR3 is TGTGCCAGCAGCTTACAAGCGGGGGGGCCAGATACGCAGTATTTT. This translates into CASSLQAGGPDTQYF.

The chain combines TRBV19 with TRBJ2-5, with 8 nucleotides matching TRBD1. Matching the DNA end better, TRBJ2-7 makes the J call doubtful. This CDR3 has 14 residues. Germline values: CDR1 LNHDA, CDR2 SQIVND (reference sequence). The CDR3 here is CASSSGTGTYEQYF. The CDR3 region has the DNA TGTGCCAGTAGTAGCGGGACAGGTACCTACGAGCAGTACTTC.

This chain connects TRBV7-8 to TRBJ2-5; D unclear. The V end lost 1 base, the J end lost 5 bases, and 14 bases lay between the germline ends. The CDR3 consists of 15 residues. Germline V lookup: CDR1 SGHVS, CDR2 FQNEAQ. The CDR3 spells CASSLVSLYSETQYF. DNA of the CDR3: TGTGCCAGCAGCTTAGTCTCGCTCTATTCGGAGACCCAGTACTTC.

CDR3 nucleotides: TGTGCCAGCAGCCTGGGACAGCCACTTAACTATGGCTACACCTTC. Its translation is CASSLGQPLNYGYTF. J is TRBJ1-2 and V is TRBV7-3; 7 nucleotides line up with TRBD1. V shed 5 bases, J shed 1 base, and the junction held 7 bases outside the gene matches. CDR1 SGHTA and CDR2 FQGTGA come from the germline V gene. This CDR3 has 15 residues.

The genes are TRBV5-1 and TRBJ1-2; tentative D call: TRBD1 (5 bases). The CDR3 has 12 residues. CDR1 SGHRS and CDR2 YFSETQ come from the germline V gene. V lost 4 bases, J lost 8 bases, and 12 bases lay in between. The CDR3 sequence: CASSPTKGGYTF. CDR3 DNA sequence: TGCGCCAGCAGCCCCACCAAGGGGGGCTACACCTTC.

The chain employs TRBV28 and TRBJ1-2; D unresolved. The V and J ends lost 2 bases and 0 bases respectively, with 7 bases between them. The CDR3 contains 14 residues. CDR1 is MDHEN and CDR2 is SYDVKM in the germline V gene. In DNA, the CDR3 is TGTGCCAGCAGTTTAAGCGGAGCTAACTATGGCTACACCTTC. Encoded protein: CASSLSGANYGYTF.

This chain connects TRBV11-2 to TRBJ2-2; D is perhaps TRBD1 (5 bases). Trimming pared 2 bases from V and 2 bases from J, leaving 12 bases between. The V gene's germline CDR1 is SGHAT and CDR2 FQNNGV. There are 16 residues in the CDR3. The CDR3 loop is CASSLSGRANTGELFF. In nucleotides, the CDR3 is TGTGCCAGCAGCTTATCGGGCAGGGCCAACACCGGGGAGCTGTTTTTT.

This clone occurred once. The chain recombines TRBV5-1 with TRBJ2-5, with D perhaps TRBD1 (6 bases). From germline, CDR1 is SGHRS and CDR2 YFSETQ. There are 15 residues in the CDR3. Trimming took off 3 bases at V and 2 bases at J, with 14 bases between the two ends. For the CDR3, the DNA is TGCGCCAGCAGCTACCCTCGGGACAAACAAGAGACCCAGTACTTC. Its translation: CASSYPRDKQETQYF.

This chain joins TRBV11-2 and TRBJ1-1; D call uncertain. Germline CDR1 reads SGHAT; CDR2 reads FQNNGV. V was cut by 2 bases and J by 4 bases, with 11 bases left in between. The CDR3 spans 14 residues. The CDR3 coding sequence is TGTGCCAGCAGCTTACAAGGTGGAGGCACTGAAGCTTTCTTT. Encoded protein: CASSLQGGGTEAFF.